This TCR beta chain comes out of a study of T-cell memory formation after mild COVID-19. In the study overall: Largely, the TCR clusters proved donor specific. Study-wide results and limits: Clones that contracted from day 15 to 85 had balanced CD4/CD8; later expanders were CD4+ biased. CD4+ contracting clones were mainly CM and EM; CD8+ ones, EMRA.

The CDR3 sequence is 14 residues long. Germline CDR1 is SGHRS and CDR2 is YFSETQ. Trimming cost V 2 bases and J 4 bases, with 12 bases left between them. TCRdb used MiXCR to reprocess the 5' RACE reads, holding one entry per CDR3 protein. The table records over 300,000 distinct CDR3 sequences, roughly 20% of them present only once. Worth noting for this clonotype: Antigen: not known.

Sequencing used PBMCs or a T cell subset sorted from them (not recorded which). The TCR originated in a man between 18 and 35 years old who had mild COVID-19 (a few samples of this study predate the infection). Cell type and time point are not known. The chain uses TRBV5-1 and TRBJ2-5; the D is unclear. The CDR3 nucleotides are TGCGCCAGCAGCTTTCCAGGTCTCAGAGAGACCCAGTACTTC. This sequence encodes CASSFPGLRETQYF. The full variable domain, completed using reference TRBV5-1 and TRBJ2-5, is KAGVTQTPRYLIKTRGQQVTLSCSPISGHRSVSWYQQTPGQGLQFLFEYFSETQRNKGNFPGRFSGRQFSNSRSEMNVSTLELGDSALYLCASSFPGLRETQYFGPGTRLLVL.